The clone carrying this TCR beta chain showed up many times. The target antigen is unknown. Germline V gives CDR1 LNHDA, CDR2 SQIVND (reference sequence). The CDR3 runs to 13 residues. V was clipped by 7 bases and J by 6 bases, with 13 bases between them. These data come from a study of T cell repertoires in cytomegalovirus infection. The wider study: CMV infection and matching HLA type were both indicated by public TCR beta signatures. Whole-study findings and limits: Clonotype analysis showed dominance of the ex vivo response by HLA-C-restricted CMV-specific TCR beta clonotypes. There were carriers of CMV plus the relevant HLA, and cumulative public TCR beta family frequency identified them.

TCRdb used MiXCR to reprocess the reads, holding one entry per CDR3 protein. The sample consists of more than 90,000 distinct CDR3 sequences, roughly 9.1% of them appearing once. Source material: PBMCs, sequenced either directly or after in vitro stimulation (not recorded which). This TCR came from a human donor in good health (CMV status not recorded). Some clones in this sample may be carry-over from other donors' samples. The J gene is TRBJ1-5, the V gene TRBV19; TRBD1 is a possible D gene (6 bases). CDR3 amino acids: CASTWGGGQPQHF. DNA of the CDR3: TGTGCCAGTACCTGGGGAGGGGGTCAGCCCCAGCATTTT.